These 16 T cell receptor beta chains were all obtained from the same sample, sequenced in a study of identical twins. TCRdb recomputed calls from the 5' RACE reads with MiXCR, one row per CDR3 protein. Of approximately 600,000 distinct CDR3 sequences in the sample, under 8.5% were seen once. The same sample was also used in a study of yellow fever vaccine responses in identical twins.

Sequencing input: PBMCs. These receptor sequences come from a woman aged 18-30 years in good health.

This clonotype was detected many times. The V call is TRBV10-3, the J call TRBJ2-1; 9 bases agree with TRBD2. This CDR3 has 14 amino acids. Germline-derived CDR1 and CDR2 are ENHRY and SYGVKD. Trimming at V came to 6 bases and at J to 9 bases, leaving 9 bases not matched to a gene. The CDR3 spells CAIRGVAGDVEQFF. DNA for the CDR3: TGTGCCATCAGGGGGGTAGCGGGAGATGTTGAGCAGTTCTTC.

Only a few counts were recorded for this clonotype. V gene TRBV7-2 combines with J gene TRBJ1-1, with unresolved D. CDR1 is SGHTA, CDR2 FQGNSA, per germline. The CDR3 sequence is 12 residues long. Between the trimmed V and J ends, which lost 6 bases and 11 bases, there was a span of 16 bases. The CDR3 DNA sequence: TGTGCCAGCAGAGGACGGAGCTCTTCGGCTTTCTTT. This gives the protein CASRGRSSSAFF.

This clonotype occurred once. V and J are TRBV3-1 and TRBJ2-5; D may be TRBD1 (6 bases). The CDR3 contains 13 residues. Germline CDR1 reads LGHDT; CDR2 reads YNNKEL (reference sequence). V lost 3 bases to trimming and J lost 4 bases, with 9 bases between them. CDR3 sequence (DNA): TGTGCCAGCAGCCAGATCAGGGGAGAGACCCAGTACTTC. Translated: CASSQIRGETQYF.

In its sample, this clonotype was seen many times. The chain carries TRBV12-3 or TRBV12-4 and TRBJ2-7; 11 positions agree with TRBD2. The CDR3 has 15 amino acids. J gave up 3 bases and V 6 bases, and 7 bases lay outside the gene matches. The CDR3 sequence is CASSPTSGAIYEQYF. CDR3 bases: TGTGCCAGCAGCCCGACTAGCGGGGCTATCTACGAGCAGTACTTC.

A few counts support this clonotype. V is TRBV4-2 and J is TRBJ2-3; the D is unclear. V was pared by 0 bases and J by 4 bases, with 8 bases between. Germline lookup yields CDR1 LGHNA and CDR2 YNFKEQ. The CDR3 is 14 amino acids. The CDR3 DNA is TGTGCCAGCAGCCAAGAGGGTCGGGCAGATACGCAGTATTTT. Its translation: CASSQEGRADTQYF.

This clonotype turned up a few times. The genes are TRBV27 and TRBJ2-5, with D unclear. Germline CDR1 reads MNHEY; CDR2 reads SMNVEV (reference sequence). V shed 2 bases and J shed 5 bases, with 12 bases lying between them. This CDR3 is built from 14 residues. The DNA of the CDR3 is TGTGCCAGCAGTTTAAGGTCTCTAAGTGAGACCCAGTACTTC. This gives the protein CASSLRSLSETQYF.

This chain joins TRBV12-3 or TRBV12-4 and TRBJ2-7; D is ambiguous. Trimming removed 1 base from V and 1 base from J, with 17 bases in between. The CDR3 has 17 amino acids. The CDR3 DNA reads TGTGCCAGCAGTTTAGGGCAGGTTGGATGGGCATCCTACGAGCAGTACTTC. Protein sequence: CASSLGQVGWASYEQYF.

This clonotype was detected many times. V and J are TRBV5-5 and TRBJ2-4; 7 bases are a match to TRBD1. The J segment lost 3 bases and the V segment lost 7 bases, leaving 4 bases of the junction unmatched. Germline V CDR1 and CDR2: SGHKS, YYEKEE (reference sequence). The CDR3 is 13 residues long. CDR3 DNA sequence: TGTGCCAGCTCCGGGACAGACAAAAACATTCAGTACTTC. The encoded protein is CASSGTDKNIQYF.

The genes are TRBV7-9 and TRBJ2-2; D not resolved. The CDR3 sequence is 12 residues long. V was cut by 6 bases and J by 4 bases, with 6 bases left in between. Germline V gene lookup returns CDR1 SEHNR and CDR2 FQNEAQ (reference sequence). The CDR3 nucleotides read TGTGCCAGCAGGGCCACCACCGGGGAGCTGTTTTTT. Residues: CASRATTGELFF.

This clonotype was detected ten times or more. This chain joins TRBV18 and TRBJ2-1; 9 bases are a match to TRBD2. Germline V CDR1 and CDR2: KGHSH, LQKENI. J gave up 2 bases and V 6 bases, and 5 bases lay outside the gene matches. This CDR3 spans 15 amino acids. Written as DNA, the CDR3 is TGTGCCAGCTCGGCGCAGCGGGGGGCCTACAATGAGCAGTTCTTC. Residues: CASSAQRGAYNEQFF. Full variable domain (outside the CDR3, taken from reference TRBV18 and TRBJ2-1): NAGVMQNPRHLVRRRGQEARLRCSPMKGHSHVYWYRQLPEEGLKFMVYLQKENIIDESGMPKERFSAEFPKEGPSILRIQQVVRGDSAAYFCASSAQRGAYNEQFFGPGTRLTVL.

This clonotype has a handful of counts. The chain joins TRBV7-3 to TRBJ2-4; D unresolved. Germline-derived CDR1 and CDR2 are SGHTA and FQGTGA. Trimming took off 1 base at V and 2 bases at J, with 12 bases between the two ends. This CDR3 has 16 residues. DNA of the CDR3: TGTGCCAGCAGCTTAATTAGAGCCGGGTCCAAAAACATTCAGTACTTC. Residues: CASSLIRAGSKNIQYF.

This clonotype has at least ten counts. The rearrangement uses TRBV24-1 and TRBJ2-7; D is undetermined. The germline V gene encodes CDR1 KGHDR and CDR2 SFDVKD. The V gene lost 1 base and the J gene lost 6 bases, with 3 bases spanning the gap. The CDR3 totals 11 residues. DNA for the CDR3: TGTGCCACCAGTGATTTTGGCGAGCAGTACTTC. Residues: CATSDFGEQYF.

This clonotype has a count of ten or more. Here the CDR3 reads CASSMAGNQPQHF. The CDR3, as DNA: TGTGCCAGCAGCATGGCAGGCAATCAGCCCCAGCATTTT. This sequence joins TRBV5-6 and TRBJ1-5, with D hard to call. Germline V gives CDR1 SGHDT, CDR2 YYEEEE. V was shortened by 4 bases and J by 2 bases, with 7 bases between the two germline ends. CDR3 length equals 13 residues.

This clonotype occurred many times. CDR3 residues: CASSQQGAGELFF. CDR3 in DNA: TGTGCCAGCAGCCAACAGGGAGCCGGGGAGCTGTTTTTT. The chain employs TRBV5-5 and TRBJ2-2; D might be TRBD1 (6 bases). The ends were cut back, 4 bases at V and 6 bases at J, with 10 bases in the middle. Looked up from germline, CDR1 is SGHKS and CDR2 is YYEKEE (reference sequence). CDR3 length equals 13 residues. Looking up the rest from reference TRBV5-5 and TRBJ2-2 gives the full variable domain: DAGVTQSPTHLIKTRGQQVTLRCSPISGHKSVSWYQQVLGQGPQFIFQYYEKEERGRGNFPDRFSARQFPNYSSELNVNALLLGDSALYLCASSQQGAGELFFGEGSRLTVL.

This clonotype was counted many times. The junction shows a germline mismatch at one end, possibly a read error. This chain joins TRBV5-1 and TRBJ2-7; 9 nucleotides match TRBD1. Germline CDR1 and CDR2: SGHRS and YFSETQ. This CDR3 spans 14 amino acids. The CDR3: CASSPPGQGYEQYF. DNA for the CDR3: TGTGCCAGCAGTCCTCCGGGACAGGGTTACGAGCAGTACTTC.

This clonotype was seen only a few times. The rearrangement links TRBV4-1 to TRBJ1-6; D ambiguous. The V and J ends lost 0 bases and 14 bases respectively, with 14 bases between them. The CDR3 has 14 amino acids. Germline V gene data show CDR1 as MGHRA and CDR2 as YSYEKL. CDR3 bases: TGCGCCAGCAGCCAAGAATCGACCCCCCGCACCCTCCACTTT. Amino acid sequence: CASSQESTPRTLHF.